These T cell receptor beta chains were read from a single sample in a study of regulatory T cells in long-lasting Graves disease. TCRdb recomputed calls from the multiplex PCR reads with MiXCR, one row per CDR3 protein. The data show 420,000 or so distinct CDR3 sequences, about a quarter seen once. The material was peripheral blood mononuclear cells (PBMCs), obtained when the disease was refractory, from a patient treated with antithyroid drugs. These receptors were taken from a female donor with Graves disease. Both conserved end residues are trimmed from each CDR3. D genes are given only for firm matches. Rows may omit the clone size; those that give it use once, few, many or a size class.

abundance: -
v_gene: TRBV2
d_gene: -
CDR3aa: ASSGPMGLRNQPQH

abundance: few
v_gene: TRBV19
d_gene: TRBD2
CDR3aa: AREATGTSGSKYEQY

abundance: many
v_gene: TRBV29-1
d_gene: TRBD1
CDR3aa: SVGGTDYQPQH

abundance: many
v_gene: TRBV12-3/TRBV12-4
d_gene: -
CDR3aa: ASSLKRGNSPLH

abundance: many
v_gene: TRBV11-2
d_gene: -
CDR3aa: ASSYLGGGTRDEQY

abundance: few
v_gene: TRBV6-1
d_gene: TRBD1
CDR3aa: ASSRQGESNQPQH

abundance: many
v_gene: TRBV20-1
d_gene: TRBD2
CDR3aa: SARGTSGKGEQF

abundance: -
v_gene: TRBV19
d_gene: TRBD1
CDR3aa: AVKTGGPSDGYT

abundance: many
v_gene: TRBV30
d_gene: TRBD2
CDR3aa: AGPLAGGLGELF

abundance: many
v_gene: TRBV28
d_gene: -
CDR3aa: ASMAVSEAF

abundance: many
v_gene: TRBV29-1
d_gene: -
CDR3aa: SVDSPGIEAF

abundance: many
v_gene: TRBV2
d_gene: TRBD1
CDR3aa: ASSKDRAATNEKLF

abundance: few
v_gene: TRBV6-4
d_gene: TRBD1
CDR3aa: ASRDSDRGNSPLH

abundance: many
v_gene: TRBV5-1
d_gene: -
CDR3aa: ASSPRALTGGANVLT

abundance: many
v_gene: TRBV28
d_gene: TRBD1
CDR3aa: ASRQAGTGYSPLH

abundance: many
v_gene: TRBV7-2
d_gene: -
CDR3aa: ASSLSPGPVPYEQY

abundance: -
v_gene: TRBV29-1
d_gene: -
CDR3aa: SGDTQETQY

abundance: -
v_gene: TRBV28
d_gene: -
CDR3aa: ASNLVRPGGSEAF

abundance: -
v_gene: TRBV5-1
d_gene: TRBD2
CDR3aa: ASSSVLAGGQTQY

abundance: once
v_gene: TRBV5-1
d_gene: -
CDR3aa: AGSPGGIQSFSGNTIY

abundance: -
v_gene: TRBV2
d_gene: TRBD2
CDR3aa: ASSGGLAREQF

abundance: -
v_gene: TRBV5-6
d_gene: TRBD2
CDR3aa: ASSSRMGLAGGETQY